Given below is one TCR beta chain in context. The data are from a study of blood T cell repertoires in COVID-19. As for the study in general: COVID-19 samples collected from the United States, Italy and Spain covered acute and convalescent phases. T cells, B-cell-depleted T cells, or PBMCs supplied cDNA or gDNA.

Repertoires were generated with immunoSEQ multiplex PCR, while TCRdb's copy carries only in-frame clones and drops some. In the table there are a few hundred thousand clones, around 90% of which are singletons. The germline V gene has CDR1 DFQATT and CDR2 SNEGSKA (reference sequence). There are 12 residues in the CDR3. The V and J ends lost 3 bases and 0 bases respectively, with 6 bases between them. The chain uses TRBV20-1 and TRBJ2-7; weak D call: TRBD2 (5 bases). The clonotype comes from a human donor in a cohort sampled during active COVID-19. The sample comprised peripheral blood. The CDR3 nucleotides read TGCAGTGCTAGTGGGAGCTCCTACGAGCAGTACTTC. This translates into CSASGSSYEQYF.